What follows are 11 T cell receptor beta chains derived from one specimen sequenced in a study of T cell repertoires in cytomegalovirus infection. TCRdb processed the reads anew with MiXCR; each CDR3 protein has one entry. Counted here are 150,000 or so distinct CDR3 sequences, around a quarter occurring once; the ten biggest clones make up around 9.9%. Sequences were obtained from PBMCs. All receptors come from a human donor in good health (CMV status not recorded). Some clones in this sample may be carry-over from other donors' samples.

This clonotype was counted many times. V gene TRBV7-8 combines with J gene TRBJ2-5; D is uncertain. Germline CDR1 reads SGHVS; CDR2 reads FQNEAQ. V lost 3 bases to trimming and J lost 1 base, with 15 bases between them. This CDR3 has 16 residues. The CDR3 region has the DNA TGTGCCAGCAGCTTGGGCCCCAAAGAGATCCAAGAGACCCAGTACTTC. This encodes CASSLGPKEIQETQYF.

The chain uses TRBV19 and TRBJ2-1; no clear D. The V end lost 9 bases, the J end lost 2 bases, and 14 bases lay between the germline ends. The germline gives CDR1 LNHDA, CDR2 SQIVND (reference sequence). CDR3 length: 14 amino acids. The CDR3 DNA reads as TGTGCCAGAGATAGATTAGCCCCCTACAATGAGCAGTTCTTC. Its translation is CARDRLAPYNEQFF.

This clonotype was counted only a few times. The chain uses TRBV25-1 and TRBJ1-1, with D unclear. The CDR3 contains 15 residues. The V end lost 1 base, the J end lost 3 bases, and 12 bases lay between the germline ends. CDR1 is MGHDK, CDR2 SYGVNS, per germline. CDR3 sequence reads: CASSESGYGDTEAFF. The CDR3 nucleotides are TGTGCCAGCAGTGAATCGGGGTACGGTGACACTGAAGCTTTCTTT. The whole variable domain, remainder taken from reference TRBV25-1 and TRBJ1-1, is EADIYQTPRYLVIGTGKKITLECSQTMGHDKMYWYQQDPGMELHLIHYSYGVNSTEKGDLSSESTVSRIRTEHFPLTLESARPSHTSQYLCASSESGYGDTEAFFGQGTRLTVV.

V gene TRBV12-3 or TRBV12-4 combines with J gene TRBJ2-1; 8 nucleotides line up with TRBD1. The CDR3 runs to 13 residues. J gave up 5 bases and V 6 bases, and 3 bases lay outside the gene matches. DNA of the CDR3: TGTGCCAGCAGGCCGGGACAGGACAATGAGCAGTTCTTC. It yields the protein CASRPGQDNEQFF.

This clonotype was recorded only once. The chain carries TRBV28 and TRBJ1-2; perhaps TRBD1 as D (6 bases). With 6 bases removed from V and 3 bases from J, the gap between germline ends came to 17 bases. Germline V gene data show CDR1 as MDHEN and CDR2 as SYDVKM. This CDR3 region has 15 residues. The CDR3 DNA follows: TGTGCCAGCAGGGGCCAGGGGAGAGGGGACTATGGCTACACCTTC. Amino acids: CASRGQGRGDYGYTF.

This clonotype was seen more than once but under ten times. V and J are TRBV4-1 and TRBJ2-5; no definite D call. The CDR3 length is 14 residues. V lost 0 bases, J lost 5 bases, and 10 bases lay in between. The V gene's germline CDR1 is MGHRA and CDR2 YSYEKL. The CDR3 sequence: CASSQDRLGETQYF. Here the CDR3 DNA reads TGCGCCAGCAGCCAAGATCGCCTGGGGGAGACCCAGTACTTC.

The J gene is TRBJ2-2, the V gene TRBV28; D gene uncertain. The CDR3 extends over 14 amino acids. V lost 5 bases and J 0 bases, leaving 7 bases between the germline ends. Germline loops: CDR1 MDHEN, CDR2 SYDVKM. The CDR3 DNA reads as TGTGCCAGCAGTGAAACACCGAACACCGGGGAGCTGTTTTTT. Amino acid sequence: CASSETPNTGELFF.

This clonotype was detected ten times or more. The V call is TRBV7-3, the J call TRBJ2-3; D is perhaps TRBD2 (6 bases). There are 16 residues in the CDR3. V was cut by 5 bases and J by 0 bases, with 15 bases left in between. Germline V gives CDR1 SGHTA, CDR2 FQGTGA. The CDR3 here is CASSPVIAVSTDTQYF. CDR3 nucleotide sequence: TGTGCCAGCAGCCCCGTTATAGCGGTTAGCACAGATACGCAGTATTTT.

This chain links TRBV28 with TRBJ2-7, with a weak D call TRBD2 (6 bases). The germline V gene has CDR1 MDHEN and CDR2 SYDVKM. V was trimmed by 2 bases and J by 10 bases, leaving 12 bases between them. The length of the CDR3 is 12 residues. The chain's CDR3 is CASSLLAGRQYF. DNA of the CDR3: TGTGCCAGCAGTTTACTTGCGGGGAGACAGTACTTC.

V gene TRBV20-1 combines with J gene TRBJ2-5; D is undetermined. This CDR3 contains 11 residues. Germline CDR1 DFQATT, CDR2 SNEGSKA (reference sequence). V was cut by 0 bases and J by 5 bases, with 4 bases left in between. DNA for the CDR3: TGCAGTGCTAGAGAAGAGGAGACCCAGTACTTC. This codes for CSAREEETQYF.

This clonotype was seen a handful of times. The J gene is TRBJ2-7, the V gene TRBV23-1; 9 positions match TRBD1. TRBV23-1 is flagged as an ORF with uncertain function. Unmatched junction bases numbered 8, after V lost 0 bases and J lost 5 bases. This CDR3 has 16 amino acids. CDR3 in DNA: TGCGCCAGCAGTCAATCGAAAGACAGGGGGTTGAACGAGCAGTACTTC. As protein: CASSQSKDRGLNEQYF.